What follows are 31 T cell receptor beta chains derived from one specimen sequenced in a study of T cells in Graves' hyperthyroidism and ophthalmopathy (dated by TCRdb to between 2019 and 2020). Libraries were made using multiplex PCR. Sequencing was carried out with an Illumina HiSeq 2000. The TCR beta CDR3 regions were amplified from the RNA transcripts. The TCR CDR3 was subjected to a first round of RT-PCR using the HTBI primer set and the Qiagen OneStep RT-PCR kit. Using fastp trimming at Q25 and MiXCR clonotype assembly, TCRdb reanalyzed the public sequencing data and kept in-frame beta chains. CDR3 protein duplicates are merged, each entry listing the most common genes and DNA. Counted in this sample were 300,000 to 400,000 distinct CDR3 sequences; approximately 18% of them appeared once. Of the sample, 40% is held by the ten largest clones. The specimen sequenced was blood. These receptors originate from a man aged 18 to 29 with Graves' ophthalmopathy.

The sample holds many counts of this clonotype. The chain joins TRBV5-5 to TRBJ2-7, with 9 bases fitting TRBD1. Germline CDR1 SGHKS, CDR2 YYEKEE (reference sequence). V lost 3 bases to trimming and J lost 0 bases; unmatched junction nucleotides: 7. The CDR3 sequence is 16 residues long. The CDR3 sequence: CASSYGTGKGSYEQYF. The CDR3 nucleotides read TGTGCCAGCAGCTACGGGACAGGGAAGGGCTCCTACGAGCAGTACTTC.

This clonotype was seen a handful of times. V usage is TRBV4-1 and J usage is TRBJ2-2; tentative D call: TRBD2 (6 bases). Germline CDR1 MGHRA, CDR2 YSYEKL. CDR3 length: 16 amino acids. V was clipped by 4 bases and J by 2 bases, with 14 bases between them. CDR3 DNA sequence: TGCGCCAGCAGCCCCCGCGTGGGGGGAAACACCGGGGAGCTGTTTTTT. It encodes CASSPRVGGNTGELFF.

This clonotype was seen many times. The chain uses TRBV28 and TRBJ1-5; D gene uncertain. The CDR3 spans 15 residues. V dropped 4 bases and J dropped 2 bases, with 12 bases sitting between them. CDR1 is MDHEN, CDR2 SYDVKM, per germline. The CDR3 region has the DNA TGTGCCAGCAGTTCTCCGGGGTCCCGCAATCAGCCCCAGCATTTT. Encoded protein: CASSSPGSRNQPQHF. The full variable domain, in which reference TRBV28 and TRBJ1-5 provide the parts outside the CDR3, is DVKVTQSSRYLVKRTGEKVFLECVQDMDHENMFWYRQDPGLGLRLIYFSYDVKMKEKGDIPEGYSVSREKKERFSLILESASTNQTSMYLCASSSPGSRNQPQHFGDGTRLSIL.

This clonotype was detected ten times or more. The chain has TRBV7-9 and TRBJ2-7; no firm D call. This CDR3 comprises 14 residues. Germline CDR1 and CDR2: SEHNR and FQNEAQ (reference sequence). With 4 bases removed from V and 3 bases from J, the gap between germline ends came to 13 bases. The chain's CDR3 is CASSSGLTGYEQYF. Written as DNA, the CDR3 is TGTGCCAGCAGCTCCGGCCTTACGGGCTACGAGCAGTACTTC.

This clonotype was seen at least ten times. The chain employs TRBV7-9 and TRBJ2-5; 10 bases are shared with TRBD2. The ends lost 5 bases at V and 7 bases at J; junction bases unmatched: 4. The germline CDR1 and CDR2 sequences are SEHNR and FQNEAQ (reference sequence). The CDR3 totals 13 residues. The DNA of the CDR3 is TGTGCCAGCAGCCCAGCGGGGGGGCCGACCCAGTACTTC. This codes for CASSPAGGPTQYF.

This clonotype was observed at least ten times. The V call is TRBV5-1, the J call TRBJ1-1, with D maybe TRBD1 (5 bases). The CDR3 runs to 14 residues. The V gene's germline CDR1 is SGHRS and CDR2 YFSETQ. V was trimmed by 4 bases and J by 1 base, leaving 11 bases between them. CDR3 residues: CASSRLQENTEAFF. The CDR3 DNA follows: TGCGCCAGCAGCCGATTACAGGAGAACACTGAAGCTTTCTTT.

The rearrangement uses TRBV20-1 and TRBJ2-2; 11 bases fit TRBD2. J was trimmed by 4 bases and V by 3 bases; bases with no gene match: 1. From germline, CDR1 is DFQATT and CDR2 SNEGSKA (reference sequence). CDR3 length equals 14 residues. This chain's CDR3 is CSARLAGGTGELFF. CDR3 bases: TGCAGTGCTAGGCTAGCGGGGGGCACCGGGGAGCTGTTTTTT.

The chain recombines TRBV6-1 with TRBJ2-2; TRBD2 agrees at 11 bases. In germline, CDR1 is MNHNS, CDR2 SASEGT. This CDR3 is built from 14 residues. V lost 7 bases and J lost 6; bases outside the gene matches: 4. CDR3 sequence: CASKNSGGAGELFF. The CDR3, as DNA: TGTGCCAGCAAAAATAGCGGGGGGGCCGGGGAGCTGTTTTTT.

This clonotype was counted many times. This sequence joins TRBV27 and TRBJ2-5, with a tentative D call TRBD1 (6 bases). This CDR3 is built from 15 residues. V dropped 4 bases and J dropped 2 bases, with 14 bases sitting between them. CDR1 MNHEY and CDR2 SMNVEV come from the germline V gene (reference sequence). The CDR3 nucleotides read TGTGCCAGCAGTTCCTCCAGGACAGAGCAAGAGACCCAGTACTTC. Its translation is CASSSSRTEQETQYF.

This clonotype showed up just a few times. The V gene is TRBV19, the J gene TRBJ2-3; 7 bases are shared with TRBD2. The trim removed 7 bases at V and 3 bases at J, leaving 7 bases unmatched. CDR1 and CDR2 (germline): LNHDA, SQIVND (reference sequence). The length of the CDR3 is 14 residues. CDR3 protein: CASTVSGVTDTQYF. CDR3 in DNA: TGTGCCAGTACTGTCAGCGGGGTGACAGATACGCAGTATTTT.

This clonotype was picked up many times. CDR3 coding DNA: TGTGCCAGCAAGGGGCCAGGAGCATACACTGAAGCTTTCTTT. Translation gives CASKGPGAYTEAFF. The chain employs TRBV11-3 and TRBJ1-1; tentative D call: TRBD1 (5 bases). Germline CDR1 is SGHNT and CDR2 is YENEEA. The CDR3 has 14 residues. V was clipped by 7 bases and J by 3 bases, with 15 bases between them.

This clonotype has a handful of counts. This chain joins TRBV20-1 and TRBJ1-2, with D possibly matching TRBD1 (6 bases). The germline V and J ends were trimmed by 0 bases and 4 bases, with 18 bases remaining between them. Germline CDR1 reads DFQATT; CDR2 reads SNEGSKA (reference sequence). CDR3 length equals 16 residues. CDR3 bases: TGCAGTGCTAGAGATCACCGGGGGACACCCTCCTATGGCTACACCTTC. It encodes CSARDHRGTPSYGYTF.

The chain carries TRBV20-1 and TRBJ1-1, with TRBD1 matching over 7 bases. Unmatched junction bases numbered 3, after V lost 5 bases and J lost 0 bases. CDR1 and CDR2 from the germline V gene are DFQATT and SNEGSKA (reference sequence). CDR3 length: 13 residues. CDR3 sequence (DNA): TGCAGTGCTTCAGGGGGTATGAACACTGAAGCTTTCTTT. Its translation is CSASGGMNTEAFF.

This clonotype was picked up many times. The chain combines TRBV6-5 with TRBJ1-1; no firm D call. Germline loops: CDR1 MNHEY, CDR2 SVGAGI. The CDR3 loop spans 12 amino acids. Between the trimmed V and J ends, which lost 3 bases and 3 bases, there was a span of 5 bases. DNA of the CDR3: TGTGCCAGCAGTTATCGGGACACTGAAGCTTTCTTT. Protein sequence: CASSYRDTEAFF.

This clonotype was seen ten or more times. This sequence joins TRBV3-1 and TRBJ2-1, with D hard to call. Per germline, CDR1 LGHDT and CDR2 YNNKEL (reference sequence). The CDR3 extends over 13 amino acids. The V gene lost 1 base and the J gene lost 6 bases, with 7 bases spanning the gap. The CDR3 sequence: CASSQGAGNEQFF. The CDR3 DNA follows: TGTGCCAGCAGCCAAGGGGCCGGCAATGAGCAGTTCTTC.

Many counts were recorded for this clonotype. V and J are TRBV15 and TRBJ1-6, with TRBD1 identical over 8 bases. The length of the CDR3 is 16 residues. The germline gives CDR1 LNHNV, CDR2 YYDKDF (reference sequence). V trimming: 0 bases; J trimming: 9 bases; junction bases outside the gene matches: 7. The CDR3 loop is CATSRDLGQGSSPLHF. Here the CDR3 DNA reads TGTGCCACCAGCAGAGACCTAGGACAGGGAAGTTCACCCCTCCACTTT.

V gene TRBV20-1 combines with J gene TRBJ2-3; 8 positions match TRBD2. The CDR3 contains 14 residues. Trimming cost V 1 base and J 0 bases; bases outside gene matches: 0. Germline CDR1 DFQATT, CDR2 SNEGSKA (reference sequence). The CDR3 nucleotides read TGCAGTGCTAGAGGCGGGGGGAGCACAGATACGCAGTATTTT. Translated, it gives CSARGGGSTDTQYF.

There are a few counts of this clonotype. The chain joins TRBV12-3 or TRBV12-4 to TRBJ2-5; 16 nucleotides line up with TRBD2. CDR3 size: 17 residues. J was trimmed by 4 bases and V by 7 bases; bases with no gene match: 9. CDR3 in amino acids: CASTTGTSGGAPETQYF. As DNA, the CDR3 is TGTGCCAGCACCACCGGGACTAGCGGGGGGGCCCCAGAGACCCAGTACTTC.

The rearrangement joins TRBV6-2 or TRBV6-3 to TRBJ1-4; D is possibly TRBD1 (5 bases). Germline CDR1 and CDR2: MNHEY and SVGEGT. V lost 2 bases, J lost 4 bases, and 14 bases lay in between. The CDR3 totals 16 residues. The CDR3 nucleotides are TGTGCCAGCAGTTACGGGGGGGACGGAGATAATGAAAAACTGTTTTTT. This encodes CASSYGGDGDNEKLFF.

This clonotype was seen a handful of times. This sequence joins TRBV4-1 and TRBJ1-4, with 9 bases identical to TRBD1. This CDR3 has 15 residues. Germline-derived CDR1 and CDR2 are MGHRA and YSYEKL. With 1 base clipped from V and 8 bases from J, the junction kept 5 bases outside the gene matches. The CDR3 DNA sequence: TGCGCCAGCAGCCAAGTAGGGGACAGGGACGAAAAACTGTTTTTT. This gives the protein CASSQVGDRDEKLFF.

This clonotype was counted a few times. The J gene is TRBJ1-4, the V gene TRBV18; 11 positions match TRBD1. V lost 6 bases and J lost 7; bases outside the gene matches: 7. Germline V gives CDR1 KGHSH, CDR2 LQKENI. The CDR3 runs 15 residues. The chain's CDR3 is CASSRTGGMVEKLFF. The CDR3 DNA reads as TGTGCCAGCTCTCGGACAGGGGGCATGGTTGAAAAACTGTTTTTT.

This clonotype was found a few times. This rearrangement joins TRBV20-1 to TRBJ2-5; D may be TRBD2 (5 bases). This CDR3 is built from 13 residues. Deletions cut 0 bases from V and 4 bases from J, with 9 bases between. Germline values: CDR1 DFQATT, CDR2 SNEGSKA (reference sequence). The CDR3 sequence: CSARDVLAETQYF. CDR3 DNA: TGCAGTGCTAGAGATGTTCTAGCAGAGACCCAGTACTTC.

The rearrangement links TRBV27 to TRBJ2-7; D is unclear. V was shortened by 5 bases and J by 9 bases, with 11 bases between the two germline ends. Per the germline V gene, CDR1 is MNHEY and CDR2 is SMNVEV (reference sequence). This CDR3 region has 11 residues. The CDR3 coding sequence is TGTGCCAGCAGTGACCCCACTTTGCAGTACTTC. Encoded protein: CASSDPTLQYF.

This clonotype was recorded at least ten times. This chain joins TRBV11-2 and TRBJ2-3, with D unresolved. This CDR3 contains 16 residues. The V end was cut by 6 bases, the J end by 2 bases, with 18 bases between. Per germline, CDR1 SGHAT and CDR2 FQNNGV. The CDR3 region has the DNA TGTGCCAGCAGTACGGGCCCCGGGCCCCCCACAGATACGCAGTATTTT. Translated, it gives CASSTGPGPPTDTQYF.

The CDR3: CASSGTREYTEAFF. In DNA, the CDR3 is TGTGCCAGCAGTGGGACCAGGGAATACACTGAAGCTTTCTTT. The rearrangement joins TRBV6-9 to TRBJ1-1; a weak D match, TRBD1 (5 bases). The CDR3 is 14 amino acids. With 5 bases removed from V and 3 bases from J, the gap between germline ends came to 13 bases. In germline, CDR1 is MNHGY, CDR2 SVAAGI.

In nucleotides, the CDR3 is TGTGCCAGCAGCCAACTTCGGGAGCGGGGGTACACAGATACGCAGTATTTT. It codes for CASSQLRERGYTDTQYF. V usage is TRBV3-1 and J usage is TRBJ2-3, with TRBD2 matching over 8 bases. This CDR3 contains 17 residues. Trimming removed 2 bases from V and 2 bases from J; junction bases left unmatched: 9. The germline CDR1 and CDR2 sequences are LGHDT and YNNKEL (reference sequence).

This clonotype was seen many times. The chain joins TRBV7-3 to TRBJ2-1, with TRBD2 as a possible D gene (6 bases). Per germline, CDR1 SGHTA and CDR2 FQGTGA. This CDR3 has 15 amino acids. V lost 5 bases, J lost 0 bases, and 11 bases lay in between. The CDR3 DNA sequence: TGTGCCAGCAGCCCCAACGGGGGCTCCTACAATGAGCAGTTCTTC. It yields the protein CASSPNGGSYNEQFF.

This clonotype has only a few counts. The chain recombines TRBV5-6 with TRBJ2-3; 9 bases agree with TRBD1. The V and J ends lost 4 bases and 8 bases, in that order; junction bases with no gene match: 8. The CDR3 contains 14 residues. Germline V lookup: CDR1 SGHDT, CDR2 YYEEEE. This chain's CDR3 is CASSPGTGYITQYF. DNA of the CDR3: TGTGCCAGCAGCCCGGGGACAGGGTACATTACGCAGTATTTT.

Ten or more counts support this clonotype. The rearrangement joins TRBV13 to TRBJ2-7; 10 nucleotides align to TRBD1. The germline CDR1 and CDR2 sequences are PRHDT and FYEKMQ (reference sequence). V gave up 5 bases and J gave up 0 bases; unmatched junction bases: 4. This CDR3 spans 15 amino acids. The CDR3 here is CASSEGTGASYEQYF. CDR3 coding DNA: TGTGCCAGCAGCGAAGGGACAGGGGCCTCCTACGAGCAGTACTTC.

The J gene is TRBJ1-5, the V gene TRBV9, with no clear D. The V end lost 4 bases, the J end lost 7 bases, and 12 bases lay between the germline ends. Per germline, CDR1 SGDLS and CDR2 YYNGEE. The CDR3 runs to 13 residues. The CDR3 is CASSSGLSQPQHF. The CDR3 nucleotides read TGTGCCAGCAGCTCCGGACTGAGCCAGCCCCAGCATTTT.

This clonotype was counted between two and nine times. The rearrangement joins TRBV24-1 to TRBJ2-7; D is perhaps TRBD1 (6 bases). The germline V gene has CDR1 KGHDR and CDR2 SFDVKD. V lost 3 bases to trimming and J lost 4 bases, with 12 bases between them. The CDR3 runs 14 residues. The CDR3 nucleotides are TGTGCCACCAGTGATCCTGGACAGCCGTACGAGCAGTACTTC. It encodes CATSDPGQPYEQYF.